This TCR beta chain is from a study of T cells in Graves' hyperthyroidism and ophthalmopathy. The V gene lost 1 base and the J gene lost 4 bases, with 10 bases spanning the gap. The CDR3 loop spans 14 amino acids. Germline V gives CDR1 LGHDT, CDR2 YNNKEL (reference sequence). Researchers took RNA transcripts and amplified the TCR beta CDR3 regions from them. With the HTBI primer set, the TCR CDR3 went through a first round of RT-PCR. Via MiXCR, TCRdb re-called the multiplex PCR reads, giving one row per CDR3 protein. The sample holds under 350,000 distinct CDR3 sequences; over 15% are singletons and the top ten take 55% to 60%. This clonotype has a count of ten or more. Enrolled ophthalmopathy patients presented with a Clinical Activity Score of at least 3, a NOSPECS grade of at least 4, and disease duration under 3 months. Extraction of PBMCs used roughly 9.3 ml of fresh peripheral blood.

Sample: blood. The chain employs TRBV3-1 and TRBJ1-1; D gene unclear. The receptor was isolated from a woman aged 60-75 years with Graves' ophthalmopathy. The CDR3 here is CASSQGSKGTEAFF. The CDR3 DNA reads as TGTGCCAGCAGCCAAGGAAGCAAAGGCACTGAAGCTTTCTTT. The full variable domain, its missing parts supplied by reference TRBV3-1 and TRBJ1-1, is DTAVSQTPKYLVTQMGNDKSIKCEQNLGHDTMYWYKQDSKKFLKIMFSYNNKELIINETVPNRFSPKSPDKAHLNLHINSLELGDSAVYFCASSQGSKGTEAFFGQGTRLTVV.